This TCR beta chain derives from a study of identical twins (dated by TCRdb to the mid-2010s). Describing the broader study: To test whether fetal clonotypes persist, this study deep-sequenced TCR alpha and beta repertoires from monozygotic twins, from unrelated adults of various ages, and from cord blood. To rule out contamination, the twin experiments were replicated at different times with different library preparation protocols. Results and caveats for the whole study, not just this receptor: Because the same donors could not be followed over many years, the conclusions relied on cross-sectional statistical analysis. The excess sharing between twins in beta out-of-frame sequences was weaker because fewer shared sequences reduced the signal-to-noise ratio. Out-of-frame TCR alpha sequences shared between twins showed an excess of low generation-probability sequences compared with coincidental sharing between unrelated individuals. Invariant T cells such as MAIT and iNKT could partly confound zero-insertion analyses, although diverse VJ usage argued against such confounding for most clonotypes. Fewer insertions were carried by abundant cord blood beta clonotypes; a weaker similar trend was observed in young adult naive repertoires, while no such trend was observed in memory repertoires. Out-of-frame TCR alpha sharing in monozygotic twins was systematically underestimated by recombination models, whereas sharing between unrelated individuals was in agreement with the recombination models.

Via the germline V gene (reference sequence), CDR1 is LGHDT and CDR2 YNNKEL. From the cysteine up to the phenylalanine, the CDR3 has a length of 13 residues. Just the 39-base CDR3 DNA is kept, in frame starting at base 1. Cut back by 3 bases and 7 bases, the V and J ends lie 7 bases apart. Of note for this clonotype: Its binding antigen is unknown. No clone much larger than this one lies a single base away; base qualities are absent.

Library prep was done by 5' RACE. The run used an Illumina HiSeq 2000. Template switching introduced a universal primer binding site; the final cDNA contained a unique molecular identifier, enabling accurate counting of TCR cDNA molecules. First-strand cDNA for TCR alpha and beta chains was synthesized from specific primers in the conserved constant-segment region. To control for contamination, each cDNA library was double barcoded with a SMART-Mk sample barcode plus Illumina barcodes. TruSeq adapter sequences, together with Illumina sample barcodes, were added in two successive PCR steps. The Illumina HiSeq platform was used with custom primers to sequence TCR alpha and beta cDNA libraries. Regarding the original processing steps: MiGEC processed the raw reads to extract unique molecular identifiers, while MiXCR was used to determine the CDR3 positions. Recombination models were inferred per individual with the repgenHMM and IGoR tools using an EM algorithm. The analysis of shared clonotypes was done with the tcR package in R, with sharing normalized by the product of cloneset sizes. To study raw recombination free of thymic and clonal selection effects, out-of-frame nonproductive sequences were analyzed. TCRdb reworked the public reads: Q25 trimming with fastp, MiXCR clone assembly, productive beta chains retained. Each CDR3 protein gets just one entry, which takes the most common genes and DNA from the rows behind it. The V and J calls reflect TCRdb's pipeline rather than the authors' work. For this sample the table gives roughly 190,000 distinct CDR3 sequences, of which roughly 15% were detected only once. About 38% of the sample comes from the top ten.

Every donor was a healthy Caucasian. Three pairs of female monozygotic twins, all aged about 18 to 29 years, were included in the twin cohort. CD4+ and CD8+ T cell populations were isolated with positive isolation kits from Invitrogen. This same sample was also part of a study on T cells expressing NK-cell markers. According to the second study: In sorted CD3+CD56+NKG2C+, CD3+CD56+NKG2C- and CD3+CD56-NKG2C+ T-cell subsets from several donors, TCR beta-chain repertoires were profiled. Among the eight sequenced donors, only one was HCMV-seronegative, while the other seven were HCMV-seropositive. In several experiments an anti-gammadeltaTCR antibody was added to restrict sorting to alphabetaTCR-expressing T cells. In roughly 6 donors, the dominant CD3+CD56+NKG2C+ clonotypes were found to rank among the top 10 CD8+ clonotypes and to make up 1.0-7.0% of CD8+ T cells. Those dominant clonotypes were again the most abundant among CD3+CD56-NKG2C+ cells in a few donors, at roughly 25-60.1%. It remained unclear whether the expanded NKG2C-expressing T cell clones were specific for HCMV antigens. All eight donors whose samples were sequenced were randomly selected healthy volunteers, three of them men and five women. HCMV-specific IgG was detected in serum with a commercial ELISA kit to determine HCMV serostatus. MIGEC handled demultiplexing of the reads and grouping by UMI, while MiTCR was used to assemble and quantify clonotypes. To exclude erroneous sequences, only TCR cDNA sequences supported by at least two reads were retained. Downstream repertoire analysis used the tcR package, and clonotypes were matched across fractions by CDR3 nucleotide sequence plus V segment. Antigen specificity was annotated against VDJdb with VDJmatch, allowing one amino acid substitution in CDR3.

The V and J genes are TRBV3-1 and TRBJ1-6; the D gene cannot be named for sure. The source material was CD8+ T cells sorted from blood. The clonotype was recovered from a woman aged 18 to 35 in good health. The CDR3 amino acid sequence is: CASSQDWNSPLHF. The sequenced DNA is TGTGCCAGCAGCCAGGACTGGAATTCACCCCTCCACTTT.